This T cell receptor (beta chain) stems from a study of OX40 agonist ivuxolimab in advanced cancers. Study-wide findings and caveats: Normalized T-cell clonal expansion was also low in some nonresponders. More expanded clones were seen, on average, in CD8+ T cells than in CD4+.

V lost 2 bases to trimming and J lost 5 bases, with 21 bases between them. There are 18 residues in the CDR3. The germline gives CDR1 SGHTA, CDR2 FQGTGA. Generated by immunoSEQ multiplex PCR, the TCRdb table keeps only in-frame clones and is missing some. The repertoire has 40,000 to 60,000 clones, over 80% of them found once; the top ten carry over 20%. As for this clone: Its target is not known.

The chain employs TRBV7-3 and TRBJ2-2; a weak D match, TRBD1 (5 bases). This specimen was CD4+ or CD8+ T cells sorted from blood, taken in a trial of the OX40 agonist ivuxolimab. The TCR comes from an adult with an advanced solid tumor such as melanoma, head and neck, liver or kidney cancer. This CDR3 is CASSLFSSPREETGELFF. For the CDR3, the DNA is TGTGCCAGCAGCTTATTCTCGAGCCCCAGGGAAGAGACCGGGGAGCTGTTTTTT.